A selection of T cell receptor beta chains follows, all from one sample in a study of blood T cells in healthy people across ages. Using its own MiXCR run on the 5' RACE reads, TCRdb lists one record per CDR3 protein. The repertoire holds approximately 800,000 distinct CDR3 sequences, with 58% as singletons. The specimen sequenced was blood. All receptors come from a man aged 25 to 45 in good health. Both conserved end residues are part of each CDR3. The D gene is left open where the match is weak. Clone size is stated in some rows and not others, as once, few, many or a class when expanded.

abundance,d_gene,v_gene,j_gene,CDR3aa,CDR3nt
.,.,TRBV29-1,TRBJ2-5,CSVRVPQEAQYF,TGCAGCGTGCGGGTCCCCCAAGAGGCCCAGTACTTC
.,.,TRBV7-9,TRBJ2-7,CASSLVSRGVGNEQYF,TGTGCCAGCAGCTTAGTCAGCCGCGGAGTAGGGAATGAGCAGTACTTC
.,.,TRBV20-1,TRBJ1-1,CSAEGRGNTEAFF,TGCAGTGCAGAAGGACGGGGGAACACTGAAGCTTTCTTT
few,TRBD2,TRBV29-1,TRBJ2-5,CSVVALGGRADEQYF,TGCAGCGTTGTAGCCCTTGGCGGGAGGGCCGATGAGCAGTACTTC
.,TRBD1,TRBV5-1,TRBJ2-7,CASSLYRGSYEQYF,TGCGCCAGCAGCTTGTACAGGGGCAGTTACGAGCAGTACTTC
.,.,TRBV9,TRBJ2-4,CASSPAISVGHLEQYF,TGTGCCAGCAGCCCAGCCATCAGCGTGGGACACCTGGAGCAGTACTTC
.,.,TRBV10-3,TRBJ1-1,CAIRLTETEAFF,TGTGCCATCAGGCTTACAGAGACTGAAGCTTTCTTT
.,.,TRBV5-1,TRBJ2-2,CASSLASRVNTGELFF,TGCGCCAGCAGCTTGGCCAGCAGGGTCAACACCGGGGAGCTGTTTTTT
.,.,TRBV20-1,TRBJ1-3,CSARSPDSGNTIYF,TGCAGTGCTAGATCCCCCGACTCTGGAAACACCATATATTTT
.,TRBD2,TRBV20-1,TRBJ2-1,CSARDPEGGEIWFF,TGCAGTGCTAGAGATCCGGAGGGAGGGGAAATTTGGTTCTTC
once,.,TRBV20-1,TRBJ2-7,CSATGGRPHYEQYF,TGCAGTGCTACGGGGGGCCGCCCACACTACGAGCAGTACTTC
once,TRBD1,TRBV12-3/TRBV12-4,TRBJ2-7,CASNPGQGSYEQYF,TGTGCCAGCAACCCGGGACAGGGGTCCTACGAGCAGTACTTC
.,TRBD1,TRBV20-1,TRBJ1-4,CSARDPRGQGNEKLFF,TGCAGTGCTAGAGACCCCCGCGGACAGGGGAATGAAAAACTGTTTTTT
few,.,TRBV6-2/TRBV6-3,TRBJ2-7,CASRGFGIYEQYF,TGTGCCAGCCGGGGGTTCGGGATCTACGAGCAGTACTTC
.,.,TRBV4-3,TRBJ1-2,CASSQLGPGGYGYTF,TGCGCCAGCAGCCAATTAGGACCCGGTGGCTATGGCTACACCTTC
few,TRBD1,TRBV10-3,TRBJ2-6,CAISGGQGKVPGANVLTF,TGTGCCATCAGCGGGGGACAGGGAAAGGTTCCTGGGGCCAACGTCCTGACTTTC
.,.,TRBV6-5,TRBJ2-3,CASSGADGTDTQYF,TGTGCCAGCAGTGGGGCAGATGGTACAGATACGCAGTATTTT